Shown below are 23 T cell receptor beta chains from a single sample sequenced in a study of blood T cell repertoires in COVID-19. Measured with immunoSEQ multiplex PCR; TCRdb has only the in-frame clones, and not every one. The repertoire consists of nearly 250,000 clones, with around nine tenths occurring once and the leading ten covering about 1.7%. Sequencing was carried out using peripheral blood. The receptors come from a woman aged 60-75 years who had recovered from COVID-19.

The CDR3 protein is CASSSGGLTYEQYF. The CDR3 DNA follows: TGTGCCAGCAGCTCCGGGGGGCTGACCTACGAGCAGTACTTC. The rearrangement uses TRBV5-4 and TRBJ2-7; tentative D call: TRBD2 (7 bases). V gave up 3 bases and J gave up 2 bases, with 12 bases separating them. From germline, CDR1 is SGHNT and CDR2 YYREEE (reference sequence). This CDR3 is 14 amino acids long.

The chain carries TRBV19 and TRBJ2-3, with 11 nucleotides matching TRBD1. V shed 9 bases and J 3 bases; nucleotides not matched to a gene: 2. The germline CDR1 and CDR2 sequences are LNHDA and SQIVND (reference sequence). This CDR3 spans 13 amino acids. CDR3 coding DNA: TGTGCCAGCCGGGACAGGGGGACAGATACGCAGTATTTT. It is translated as CASRDRGTDTQYF.

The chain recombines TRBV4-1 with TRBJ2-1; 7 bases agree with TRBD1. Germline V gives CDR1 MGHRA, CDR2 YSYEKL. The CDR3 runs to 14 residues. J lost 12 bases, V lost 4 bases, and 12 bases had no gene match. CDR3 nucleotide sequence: TGCGCCAGCAGCCGTGAGGGGGCGCCGAAACGGCAGTTCTTC. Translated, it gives CASSREGAPKRQFF.

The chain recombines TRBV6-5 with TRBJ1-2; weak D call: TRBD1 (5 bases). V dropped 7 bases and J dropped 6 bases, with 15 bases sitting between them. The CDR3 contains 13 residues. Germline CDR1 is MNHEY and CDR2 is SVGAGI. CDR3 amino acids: CASTYGQGHGYTF. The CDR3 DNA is TGTGCCAGCACCTACGGGCAGGGTCATGGCTACACCTTC.

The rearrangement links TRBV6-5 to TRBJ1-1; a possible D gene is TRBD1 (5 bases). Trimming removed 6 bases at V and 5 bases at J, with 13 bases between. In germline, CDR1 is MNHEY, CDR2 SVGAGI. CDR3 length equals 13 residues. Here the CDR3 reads CASRGGPHTEAFF. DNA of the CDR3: TGTGCCAGCAGGGGGGGACCACATACTGAAGCTTTCTTT.

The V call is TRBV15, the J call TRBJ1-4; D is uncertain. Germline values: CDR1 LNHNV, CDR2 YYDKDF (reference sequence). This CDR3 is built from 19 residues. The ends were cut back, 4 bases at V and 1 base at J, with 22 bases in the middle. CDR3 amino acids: CATSIEVFRNLLTNEKLFF. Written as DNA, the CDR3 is TGTGCCACCAGCATTGAGGTTTTCAGAAACCTCCTAACTAATGAAAAACTGTTTTTT.

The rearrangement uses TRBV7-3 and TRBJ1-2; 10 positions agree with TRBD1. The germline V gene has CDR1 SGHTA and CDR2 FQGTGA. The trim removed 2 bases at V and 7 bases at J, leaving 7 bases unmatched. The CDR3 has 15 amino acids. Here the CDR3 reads CASSLRRQGAPGYTF. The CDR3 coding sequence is TGTGCCAGCAGCTTACGCCGACAGGGGGCGCCTGGCTACACCTTC.

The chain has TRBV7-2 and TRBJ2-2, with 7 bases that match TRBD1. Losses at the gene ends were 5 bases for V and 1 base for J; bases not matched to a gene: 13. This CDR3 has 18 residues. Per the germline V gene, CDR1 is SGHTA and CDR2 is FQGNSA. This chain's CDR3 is CASSQEHVGGLNTGELFF. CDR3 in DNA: TGTGCCAGCAGCCAAGAACATGTAGGGGGCCTGAACACCGGGGAGCTGTTTTTT.

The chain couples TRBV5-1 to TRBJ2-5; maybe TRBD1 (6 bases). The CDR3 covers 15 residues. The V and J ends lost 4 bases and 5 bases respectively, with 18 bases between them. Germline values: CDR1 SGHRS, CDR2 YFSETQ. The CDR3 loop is CASSVNQGNRETQYF. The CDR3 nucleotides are TGCGCCAGCAGCGTAAATCAGGGGAATCGGGAGACCCAGTACTTC.

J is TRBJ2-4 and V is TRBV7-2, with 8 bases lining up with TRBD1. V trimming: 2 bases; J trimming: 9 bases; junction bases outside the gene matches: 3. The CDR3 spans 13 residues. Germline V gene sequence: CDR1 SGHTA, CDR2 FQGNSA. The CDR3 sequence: CASSLPDRGIQYF. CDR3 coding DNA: TGTGCCAGCAGCTTACCCGACAGGGGCATTCAGTACTTC.

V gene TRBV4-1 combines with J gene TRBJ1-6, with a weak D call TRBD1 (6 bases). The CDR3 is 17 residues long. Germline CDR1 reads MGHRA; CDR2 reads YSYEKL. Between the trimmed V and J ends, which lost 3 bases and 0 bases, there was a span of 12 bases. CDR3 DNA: TGCGCCAGCAGCCAGGACACAGGGAGCTCCTATAATTCACCCCTCCACTTT. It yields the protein CASSQDTGSSYNSPLHF.

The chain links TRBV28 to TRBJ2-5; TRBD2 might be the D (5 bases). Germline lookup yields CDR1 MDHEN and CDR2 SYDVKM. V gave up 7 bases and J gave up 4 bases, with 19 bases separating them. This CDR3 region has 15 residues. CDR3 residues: CASTPGGGSGETQYF. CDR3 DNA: TGTGCCAGCACCCCGGGCGGCGGGTCAGGAGAGACCCAGTACTTC. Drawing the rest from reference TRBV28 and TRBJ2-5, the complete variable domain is DVKVTQSSRYLVKRTGEKVFLECVQDMDHENMFWYRQDPGLGLRLIYFSYDVKMKEKGDIPEGYSVSREKKERFSLILESASTNQTSMYLCASTPGGGSGETQYFGPGTRLLVL.

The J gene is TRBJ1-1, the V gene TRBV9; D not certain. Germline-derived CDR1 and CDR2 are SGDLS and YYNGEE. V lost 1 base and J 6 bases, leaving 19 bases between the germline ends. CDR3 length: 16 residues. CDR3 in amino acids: CASSVSEGSVYPEAFF. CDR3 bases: TGTGCCAGCAGCGTATCAGAGGGCTCGGTGTATCCTGAAGCTTTCTTT.

CDR3 sequence reads: CASSPLGSGGNTIYF. Here the CDR3 DNA reads TGCGCCAGCAGCCCCCTGGGGAGCGGCGGAAACACCATATATTTT. The chain joins TRBV4-1 to TRBJ1-3; D ambiguous. The germline V gene encodes CDR1 MGHRA and CDR2 YSYEKL. Deletions cut 4 bases from V and 4 bases from J, with 14 bases between. The CDR3 has 15 residues.

The CDR3 coding sequence is TGTGCCAGCAGCTTAGTGACAGGCAAGAGACCCCAGTACTTC. It encodes CASSLVTGKRPQYF. The chain uses TRBV11-2 and TRBJ2-5; D might be TRBD1 (6 bases). CDR3 length: 14 amino acids. The V end was cut by 1 base, the J end by 9 bases, with 15 bases between. Germline CDR1 reads SGHAT; CDR2 reads FQNNGV.

The CDR3 spells CASSAYRGTEAFF. The CDR3, as DNA: TGTGCCAGCAGTGCTTACAGGGGGACTGAAGCTTTCTTT. The V and J genes are TRBV2 and TRBJ1-1; 8 bases agree with TRBD1. V gave up 4 bases and J gave up 5 bases; unmatched junction bases: 3. The CDR3 totals 13 residues. The germline gives CDR1 SNHLY, CDR2 FYNNEI.

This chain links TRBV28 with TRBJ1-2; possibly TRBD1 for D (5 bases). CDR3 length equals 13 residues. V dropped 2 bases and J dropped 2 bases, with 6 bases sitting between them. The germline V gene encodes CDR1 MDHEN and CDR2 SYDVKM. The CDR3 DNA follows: TGTGCCAGCAGTTTAGGGGGGAACTATGGCTACACCTTC. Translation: CASSLGGNYGYTF.

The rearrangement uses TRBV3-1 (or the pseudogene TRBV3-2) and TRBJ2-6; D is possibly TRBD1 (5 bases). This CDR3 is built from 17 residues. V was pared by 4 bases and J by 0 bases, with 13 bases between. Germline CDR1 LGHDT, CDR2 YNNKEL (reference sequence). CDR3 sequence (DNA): TGTGCCAGCAGCCGGGGCGGTCCCCTCTCTGGGGCCAACGTCCTGACTTTC. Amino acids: CASSRGGPLSGANVLTF.

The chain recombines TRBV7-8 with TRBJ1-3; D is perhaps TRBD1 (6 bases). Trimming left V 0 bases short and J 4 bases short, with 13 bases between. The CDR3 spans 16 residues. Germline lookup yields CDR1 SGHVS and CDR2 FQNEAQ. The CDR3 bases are TGTGCCAGCAGCTTAGCCCACAGGGCTCCCGGAAACACCATATATTTT. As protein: CASSLAHRAPGNTIYF. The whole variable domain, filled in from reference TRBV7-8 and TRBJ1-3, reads GAGVSQSPRYKVAKRGQDVALRCDPISGHVSLFWYQQALGQGPEFLTYFQNEAQLDKSGLPSDRFFAERPEGSVSTLKIQRTQQEDSAVYLCASSLAHRAPGNTIYFGEGSWLTVV.

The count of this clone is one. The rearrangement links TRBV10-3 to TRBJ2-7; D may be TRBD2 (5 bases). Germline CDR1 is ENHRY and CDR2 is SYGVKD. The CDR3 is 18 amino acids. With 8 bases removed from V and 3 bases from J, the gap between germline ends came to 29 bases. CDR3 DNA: TGTGCCATCCGTAGTGGGGTTTCAGAAAATAATGGACTCTACGAGCAGTACTTC. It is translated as CAIRSGVSENNGLYEQYF.

Here the CDR3 reads CSASSGWATDTQYF. For the CDR3, the DNA is TGCAGTGCTAGTTCCGGTTGGGCCACAGATACGCAGTATTTT. The gene calls are TRBV20-1 and TRBJ2-3; D remains unclear. Between the trimmed V and J ends, which lost 3 bases and 2 bases, there was a span of 12 bases. This CDR3 has 14 residues. The germline gives CDR1 DFQATT, CDR2 SNEGSKA (reference sequence).

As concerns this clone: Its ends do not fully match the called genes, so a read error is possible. In DNA form, the CDR3 reads TGTGCTAGCAGCTCGGACAGGGGCGAGACCCAGTACTTC. Its translation is CASSSDRGETQYF. The genes are TRBV7-7 and TRBJ2-5, with 9 bases fitting TRBD1. This CDR3 is 13 amino acids long. CDR1 SSHAT and CDR2 FNYEAQ come from the germline V gene (reference sequence).

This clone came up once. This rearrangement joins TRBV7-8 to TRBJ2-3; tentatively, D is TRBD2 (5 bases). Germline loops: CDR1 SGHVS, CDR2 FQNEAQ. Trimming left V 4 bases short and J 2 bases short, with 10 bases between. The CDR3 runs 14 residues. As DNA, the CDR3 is TGTGCCAGCAGCTCCCGGAGGCACACAGATACGCAGTATTTT. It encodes CASSSRRHTDTQYF.